The 7 T cell receptor beta chains in this list originate from one sample, sequenced in a study of cytomegalovirus exposure and HLA in healthy donors. Researchers ran the PCR with 60 Vbeta and 13 Jbeta primers. Clones were read by immunoSEQ multiplex PCR, and TCRdb kept only the in-frame ones, dropping some. The sample consists of 120,000 to 150,000 clones, over 60% of them appearing once. The sequencing sample was made of PBMCs. These receptors were obtained from a woman aged 18-29 years in good health and CMV-seronegative.

The chain uses TRBV7-9 and TRBJ2-5; D is perhaps TRBD2 (6 bases). The ends were cut back, 5 bases at V and 1 base at J, with 17 bases in the middle. The CDR3 spans 16 residues. Germline CDR1 SEHNR, CDR2 FQNEAQ (reference sequence). This CDR3 reads CASSARRGTVQETQYF. CDR3 DNA: TGTGCCAGCAGCGCCCGACGCGGGACCGTCCAAGAGACCCAGTACTTC. Supplemented by reference TRBV7-9 and TRBJ2-5, the full variable domain reads DTGVSQNPRHKITKRGQNVTFRCDPISEHNRLYWYRQTLGQGPEFLTYFQNEAQLEKSRLLSDRFSAERPKGSFSTLEIQRTEQGDSAMYLCASSARRGTVQETQYFGPGTRLLVL.

This chain connects TRBV6-5 to TRBJ1-6, with TRBD1 matching over 9 bases. From germline, CDR1 is MNHEY and CDR2 SVGAGI. This CDR3 is 14 amino acids long. Trimming at V came to 6 bases and at J to 9 bases, leaving 6 bases not matched to a gene. In DNA form, the CDR3 reads TGTGCCAGCAGGACCGGGACAGGGCCTTCACCCCTCCACTTT. Its protein is CASRTGTGPSPLHF.

The chain carries TRBV15 and TRBJ1-2; 7 positions agree with TRBD1. Germline CDR1 is LNHNV and CDR2 is YYDKDF (reference sequence). The CDR3 is 12 amino acids. V shed 6 bases, J shed 7 bases, and the junction held 5 bases outside the gene matches. The CDR3 bases are TGTGCCACCAGTGCGACAGGGTCTGGCTACACCTTC. This sequence encodes CATSATGSGYTF.

The genes are TRBV10-3 and TRBJ1-2; no clear D gene. CDR3 length: 14 amino acids. V dropped 2 bases and J dropped 5 bases, with 12 bases sitting between them. Germline V gene lookup returns CDR1 ENHRY and CDR2 SYGVKD. CDR3 in DNA: TGTGCCATCAGTGAGCAGGCCACGGGGTATGGCTACACCTTC. This codes for CAISEQATGYGYTF.

The chain carries TRBV7-2 and TRBJ1-1; D gene ambiguous. Germline CDR1 SGHTA, CDR2 FQGNSA. This CDR3 has 14 residues. V lost 4 bases to trimming and J lost 1 base, with 10 bases between them. CDR3 nucleotide sequence: TGTGCCAGCAGCTATCGACGGGAGAACACTGAAGCTTTCTTT. Its translation: CASSYRRENTEAFF. Drawing the rest from reference TRBV7-2 and TRBJ1-1, the complete variable domain is GAGVSQSPSNKVTEKGKDVELRCDPISGHTALYWYRQSLGQGLEFLIYFQGNSAPDKSGLPSDRFSAERTGGSVSTLTIQRTQQEDSAVYLCASSYRRENTEAFFGQGTRLTVV.

The chain employs TRBV29-1 and TRBJ1-1, with a possible D match to TRBD1 (6 bases). The germline CDR1 and CDR2 sequences are SQVTM and ANQGSEA. The CDR3 loop spans 11 amino acids. With 1 base removed from V and 11 bases from J, the gap between germline ends came to 11 bases. The CDR3 here is CSVEGGPGAFF. The CDR3 DNA reads TGCAGCGTTGAAGGGGGGCCTGGGGCTTTCTTT.

The chain employs TRBV7-2 and TRBJ1-1; D perhaps matches TRBD1 (5 bases). The V end was cut by 3 bases, the J end by 6 bases, with 14 bases between. Germline values: CDR1 SGHTA, CDR2 FQGNSA. The CDR3 spans 14 residues. The CDR3 sequence: CASSLGYRYSEAFF. CDR3 nucleotide sequence: TGTGCCAGCAGCTTGGGGTACAGGTATTCTGAAGCTTTCTTT. Using reference TRBV7-2 and TRBJ1-1 for the parts outside the CDR3, the full variable domain is GAGVSQSPSNKVTEKGKDVELRCDPISGHTALYWYRQSLGQGLEFLIYFQGNSAPDKSGLPSDRFSAERTGGSVSTLTIQRTQQEDSAVYLCASSLGYRYSEAFFGQGTRLTVV.